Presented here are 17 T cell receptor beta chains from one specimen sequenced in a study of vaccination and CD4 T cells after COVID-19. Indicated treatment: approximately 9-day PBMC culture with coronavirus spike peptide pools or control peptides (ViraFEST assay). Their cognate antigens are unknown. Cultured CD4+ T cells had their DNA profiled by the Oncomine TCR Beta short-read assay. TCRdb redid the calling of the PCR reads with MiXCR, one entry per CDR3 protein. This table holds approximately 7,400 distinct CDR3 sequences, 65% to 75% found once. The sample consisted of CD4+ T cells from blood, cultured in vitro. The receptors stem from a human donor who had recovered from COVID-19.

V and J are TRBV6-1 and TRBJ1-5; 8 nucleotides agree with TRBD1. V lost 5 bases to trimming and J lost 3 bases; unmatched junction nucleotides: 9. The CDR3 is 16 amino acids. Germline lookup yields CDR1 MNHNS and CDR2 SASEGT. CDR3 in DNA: TGTGCCAGCAGTCCCTCCCACAGGGGGAACAATCAGCCCCAGCATTTT. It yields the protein CASSPSHRGNNQPQHF.

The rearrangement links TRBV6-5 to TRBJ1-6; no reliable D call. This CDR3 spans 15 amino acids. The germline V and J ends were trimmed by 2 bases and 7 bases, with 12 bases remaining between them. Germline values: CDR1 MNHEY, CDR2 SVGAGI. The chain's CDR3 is CASSYGTAGNSPLHF. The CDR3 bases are TGTGCCAGCAGTTACGGCACTGCTGGGAATTCACCCCTCCACTTT.

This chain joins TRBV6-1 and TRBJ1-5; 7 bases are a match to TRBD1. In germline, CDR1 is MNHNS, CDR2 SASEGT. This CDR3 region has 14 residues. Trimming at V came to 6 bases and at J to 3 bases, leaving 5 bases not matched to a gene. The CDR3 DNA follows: TGTGCCAGCAGCTGGGACAGTTTCAATCAGCCCCAGCATTTT. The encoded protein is CASSWDSFNQPQHF.

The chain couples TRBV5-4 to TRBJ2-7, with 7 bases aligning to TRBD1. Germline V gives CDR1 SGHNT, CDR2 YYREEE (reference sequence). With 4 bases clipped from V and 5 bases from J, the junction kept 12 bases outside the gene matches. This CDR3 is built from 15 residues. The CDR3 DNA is TGTGCCAGCAGCCATGCCGGGACAGAAGCCCACGAGCAGTACTTC. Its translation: CASSHAGTEAHEQYF.

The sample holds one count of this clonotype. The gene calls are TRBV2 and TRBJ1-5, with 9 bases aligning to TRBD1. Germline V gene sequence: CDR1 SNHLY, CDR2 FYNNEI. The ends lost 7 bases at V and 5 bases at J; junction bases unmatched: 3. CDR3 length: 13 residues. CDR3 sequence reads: CASTRQGDQPQHF. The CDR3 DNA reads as TGTGCCAGCACTCGACAGGGGGATCAGCCCCAGCATTTT.

The CDR3 here is CASSQLRDTSRYEQYF. The CDR3 DNA follows: TGTGCCAGCAGCCAACTCCGGGACACGTCTAGGTACGAGCAGTACTTC. The rearrangement joins TRBV4-2 to TRBJ2-7; D perhaps matches TRBD1 (6 bases). The germline V gene encodes CDR1 LGHNA and CDR2 YNFKEQ. The CDR3 consists of 16 residues. V lost 2 bases to trimming and J lost 4 bases, with 18 bases between them.

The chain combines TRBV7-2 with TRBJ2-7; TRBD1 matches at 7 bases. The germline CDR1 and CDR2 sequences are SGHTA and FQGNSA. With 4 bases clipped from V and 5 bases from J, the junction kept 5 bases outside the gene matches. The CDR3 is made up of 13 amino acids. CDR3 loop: CASSSRQGNEQYF. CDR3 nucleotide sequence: TGTGCCAGCAGCTCCCGACAGGGAAACGAGCAGTACTTC.

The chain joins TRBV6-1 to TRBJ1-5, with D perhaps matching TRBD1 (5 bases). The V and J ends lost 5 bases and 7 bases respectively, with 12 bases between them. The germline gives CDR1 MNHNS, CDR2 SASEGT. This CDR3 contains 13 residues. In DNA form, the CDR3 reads TGTGCCAGCAGTCGGGGGTGGGACCAGCCCCAGCATTTT. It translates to CASSRGWDQPQHF.

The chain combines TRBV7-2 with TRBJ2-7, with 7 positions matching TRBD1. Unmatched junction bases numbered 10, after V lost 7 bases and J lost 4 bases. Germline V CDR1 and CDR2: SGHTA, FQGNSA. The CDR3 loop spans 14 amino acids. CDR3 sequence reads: CASTRDSIQYEQYF. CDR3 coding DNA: TGTGCCAGCACCCGGGACAGTATACAATACGAGCAGTACTTC. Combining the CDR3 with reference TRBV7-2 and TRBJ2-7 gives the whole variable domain GAGVSQSPSNKVTEKGKDVELRCDPISGHTALYWYRQSLGQGLEFLIYFQGNSAPDKSGLPSDRFSAERTGGSVSTLTIQRTQQEDSAVYLCASTRDSIQYEQYFGPGTRLTVT.

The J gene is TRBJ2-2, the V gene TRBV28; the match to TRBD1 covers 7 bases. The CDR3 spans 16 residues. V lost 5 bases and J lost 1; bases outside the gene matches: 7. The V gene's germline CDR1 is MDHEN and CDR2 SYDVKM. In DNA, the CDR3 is TGTGCCAGCAGTCGACGGAGACAGGGGAACACCGGGGAGCTGTTTTTT. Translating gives CASSRRRQGNTGELFF.

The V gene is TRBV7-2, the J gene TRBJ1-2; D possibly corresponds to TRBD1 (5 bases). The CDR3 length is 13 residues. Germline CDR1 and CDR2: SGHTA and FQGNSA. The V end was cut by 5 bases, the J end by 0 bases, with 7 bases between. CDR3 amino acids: CASSVQANYGYTF. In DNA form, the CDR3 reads TGTGCCAGCAGCGTACAGGCTAACTATGGCTACACCTTC.

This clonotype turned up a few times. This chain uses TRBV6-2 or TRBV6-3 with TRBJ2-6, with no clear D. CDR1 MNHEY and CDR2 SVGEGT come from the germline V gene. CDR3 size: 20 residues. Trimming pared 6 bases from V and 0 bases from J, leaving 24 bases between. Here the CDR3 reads CASRLYQEETPISGANVLTF. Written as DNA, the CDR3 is TGTGCCAGCAGACTCTATCAGGAAGAAACTCCCATCTCTGGGGCCAACGTCCTGACTTTC.

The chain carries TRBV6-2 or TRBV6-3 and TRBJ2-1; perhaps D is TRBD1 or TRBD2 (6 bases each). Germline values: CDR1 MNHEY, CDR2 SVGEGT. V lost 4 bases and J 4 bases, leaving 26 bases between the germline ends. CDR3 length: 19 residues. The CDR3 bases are TGTGCCAGCAGTTCCCTCGAGAGGGGGAGGCCACGCACTTACAATGAGCAGTTCTTC. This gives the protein CASSSLERGRPRTYNEQFF.

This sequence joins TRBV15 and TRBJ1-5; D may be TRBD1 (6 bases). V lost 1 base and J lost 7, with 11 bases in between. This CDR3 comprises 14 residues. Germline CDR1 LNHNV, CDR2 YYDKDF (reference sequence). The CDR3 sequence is CATSRGVQGQPQHF. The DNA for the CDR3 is TGTGCCACCAGCAGAGGGGTACAGGGCCAGCCCCAGCATTTT.

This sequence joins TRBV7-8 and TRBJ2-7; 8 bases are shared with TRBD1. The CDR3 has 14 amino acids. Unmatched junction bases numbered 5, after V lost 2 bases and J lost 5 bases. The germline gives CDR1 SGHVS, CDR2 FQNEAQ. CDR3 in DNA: TGTGCCAGCAGCTTACCGCAGGGGGCTAACGAGCAGTACTTC. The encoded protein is CASSLPQGANEQYF. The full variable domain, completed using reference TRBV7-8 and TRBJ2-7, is GAGVSQSPRYKVAKRGQDVALRCDPISGHVSLFWYQQALGQGPEFLTYFQNEAQLDKSGLPSDRFFAERPEGSVSTLKIQRTQQEDSAVYLCASSLPQGANEQYFGPGTRLTVT.

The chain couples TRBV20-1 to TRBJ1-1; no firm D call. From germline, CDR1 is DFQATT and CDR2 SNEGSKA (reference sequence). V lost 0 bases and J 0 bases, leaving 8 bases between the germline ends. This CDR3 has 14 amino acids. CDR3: CSARDPGMNTEAFF. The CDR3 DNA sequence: TGCAGTGCTAGAGATCCGGGGATGAACACTGAAGCTTTCTTT.

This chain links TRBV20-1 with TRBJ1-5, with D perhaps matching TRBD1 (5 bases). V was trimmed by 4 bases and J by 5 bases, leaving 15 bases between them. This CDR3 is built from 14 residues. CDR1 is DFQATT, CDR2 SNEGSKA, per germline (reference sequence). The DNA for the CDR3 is TGCAGTGCTATTCGGGGGACCGGGGATCAGCCCCAGCATTTT. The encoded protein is CSAIRGTGDQPQHF.